Below are 31 T cell receptor beta chains sequenced from a single sample in a study of blood T cell repertoires in COVID-19 (TCRdb year 2020). Library prep was done by the immunoSEQ multiplex PCR assay. This is the immuneACCESS table as TCRdb keeps it, with only in-frame sequences that have V and J called. A part of the clones is gone; compared with another copy, unresolved V genes explain less than half, and the rest is unexplained. The sample includes 100,000 to 150,000 clones, with around 88% observed a single time. Approximately 4.5% of the sample goes to the ten largest clones. The sequenced sample was peripheral blood. The receptors stem from a man in his sixties with COVID-19, enrolled during active disease.

The chain uses TRBV7-6 and TRBJ1-3, with D possibly matching TRBD1 (5 bases). CDR1 is SGHVS and CDR2 is FNYEAQ in the germline V gene. This CDR3 is 16 amino acids long. Trimming removed 1 base from V and 3 bases from J, with 13 bases in between. CDR3 protein: CASSLDPGKGGNTIYF. For the CDR3, the DNA is TGTGCCAGCAGCTTAGACCCAGGGAAGGGTGGAAACACCATATATTTT.

CDR3 protein: CASSIRQGVFTDTQYF. As DNA, the CDR3 is TGTGCCAGTAGTATACGACAGGGAGTCTTCACAGATACGCAGTATTTT. The V gene is TRBV19, the J gene TRBJ2-3; 7 bases are shared with TRBD1. The CDR3 spans 16 residues. The J segment lost 2 bases and the V segment lost 2 bases, leaving 7 bases of the junction unmatched. In germline, CDR1 is LNHDA, CDR2 SQIVND (reference sequence).

J is TRBJ1-3 and V is TRBV6-2 or TRBV6-3, with 7 positions matching TRBD1. CDR1 is MNHEY and CDR2 is SVGEGT in the germline V gene. The V gene end was trimmed by 2 bases and the J gene end by 0 bases; junction bases not matched to a gene: 4. This CDR3 is built from 16 residues. The CDR3 bases are TGTGCCAGCAGTTACCTGGGACAGTACTCTGGAAACACCATATATTTT. This codes for CASSYLGQYSGNTIYF.

The rearrangement uses TRBV5-1 and TRBJ1-1, with 10 bases identical to TRBD1. The V and J ends lost 4 bases and 6 bases, in that order; junction bases with no gene match: 3. The CDR3 sequence is 13 residues long. CDR1 is SGHRS, CDR2 YFSETQ, per germline. The CDR3 region has the DNA TGCGCCAGCAGCATCGGGACAGGGGCTGAAGCTTTCTTT. Amino acids: CASSIGTGAEAFF.

This chain links TRBV28 with TRBJ2-1, with 11 positions matching TRBD2. Germline CDR1 reads MDHEN; CDR2 reads SYDVKM. V lost 5 bases and J lost 8; bases outside the gene matches: 8. The CDR3 is made up of 15 amino acids. CDR3: CASSVLAGGIDEQFF. The CDR3, as DNA: TGTGCCAGCAGTGTGCTAGCGGGGGGCATCGATGAGCAGTTCTTC.

CDR3 coding DNA: TGTGCCAGCAGCAAATGCTCACGTTCCGGGACAGGCCCCGACGAGCAGTACTTC. This codes for CASSKCSRSGTGPDEQYF. This chain links TRBV21-1 with TRBJ2-7; the tabulated D call, TRBD1, remains unverified against the DNA. TRBV21-1 is assigned pseudogene status. The CDR3 is made up of 18 amino acids.

This clone came up once. The rearrangement joins TRBV3-1 (or the pseudogene TRBV3-2) to TRBJ1-1, with D maybe TRBD1 (6 bases). The CDR3 is 13 amino acids. Germline values: CDR1 LGHDT, CDR2 YNNKEL (reference sequence). V gave up 4 bases and J gave up 7 bases, with 13 bases separating them. CDR3 bases: TGTGCCAGCAGCCCAGGAGAGGGGGATGAAGCTTTCTTT. Its protein is CASSPGEGDEAFF.

The chain couples TRBV4-1 to TRBJ2-5, with D unclear. This CDR3 comprises 14 residues. V dropped 4 bases and J dropped 5 bases, with 14 bases sitting between them. CDR1 is MGHRA, CDR2 YSYEKL, per germline. The CDR3 is CASSPSMGGETQYF. CDR3 sequence (DNA): TGCGCCAGCAGCCCTAGTATGGGTGGCGAGACCCAGTACTTC.

This clone was observed a single time. The chain couples TRBV9 to TRBJ2-3; weak D call: TRBD2 (6 bases). Germline loops: CDR1 SGDLS, CDR2 YYNGEE. V was clipped by 3 bases and J by 3 bases, with 11 bases between them. The CDR3 length is 14 residues. As DNA, the CDR3 is TGTGCCAGCAGCGCCTCTCGGGGGACAGATACGCAGTATTTT. Amino acids: CASSASRGTDTQYF.

The genes are TRBV4-1 and TRBJ1-5; possible D gene TRBD1, 5 bases. CDR3 size: 16 residues. Germline lookup yields CDR1 MGHRA and CDR2 YSYEKL. With 1 base removed from V and 1 base from J, the gap between germline ends came to 11 bases. CDR3 sequence (DNA): TGCGCCAGCAGCCAAGGGGGCGGAATAAGCAATCAGCCCCAGCATTTT. It encodes CASSQGGGISNQPQHF.

The V and J genes are TRBV9 and TRBJ1-2, with D maybe TRBD1 (5 bases). CDR1 is SGDLS, CDR2 YYNGEE, per germline. V lost 0 bases and J lost 2, with 14 bases in between. The CDR3 length is 16 residues. The CDR3 spells CASSVGGRVENYGYTF. CDR3 bases: TGTGCCAGCAGCGTAGGGGGCAGGGTTGAAAACTATGGCTACACCTTC. The full variable domain, its missing parts supplied by reference TRBV9 and TRBJ1-2, is DSGVTQTPKHLITATGQRVTLRCSPRSGDLSVYWYQQSLDQGLQFLIQYYNGEERAKGNILERFSAQQFPDLHSELNLSSLELGDSALYFCASSVGGRVENYGYTFGSGTRLTVV.

With regard to this clone: One end of the junction is discordant with germline, which a read error may explain. Other DNA sequences from this sample encode an identical CDR3 as well. The chain links TRBV7-3 to TRBJ2-2; no reliable D call. Germline CDR1 and CDR2: SGHTA and FQGTGA. The CDR3 contains 12 residues. The CDR3, as DNA: TGTGCTAGCAGCTCCCCCGGTGGGGAGCTGTTTTTT. It codes for CASSSPGGELFF.

The rearrangement joins TRBV27 to TRBJ2-7; 8 bases agree with TRBD2. Trimming took 5 bases from V and 4 from J; bases not matched to a gene: 7. Germline assignment: CDR1 MNHEY and CDR2 SMNVEV (reference sequence). The length of the CDR3 is 14 residues. CDR3 coding DNA: TGTGCCAGCAGTGGACTAGCCGGGGGTTACGAGCAGTACTTC. It translates to CASSGLAGGYEQYF.

The gene calls are TRBV14 and TRBJ2-1, with D perhaps matching TRBD2 (5 bases). This CDR3 region has 15 residues. Trimming removed 4 bases at V and 6 bases at J, with 16 bases between. Looked up from germline, CDR1 is SGHDN and CDR2 is FVKESK. Written as DNA, the CDR3 is TGTGCCAGCAGCCCCCTGATAGCGACTGGCAATGAGCAGTTCTTC. It translates to CASSPLIATGNEQFF.

This clone occurred once. The V and J genes are TRBV9 and TRBJ2-7; 9 bases map to TRBD1. The CDR3 sequence is 14 residues long. The ends lost 4 bases at V and 5 bases at J; junction bases unmatched: 7. Germline assignment: CDR1 SGDLS and CDR2 YYNGEE. CDR3 in amino acids: CASSSRQGVDEQYF. CDR3 DNA: TGTGCCAGCAGCTCTCGACAGGGGGTGGACGAGCAGTACTTC.

This rearrangement joins TRBV14 to TRBJ2-2; the D gene is possibly TRBD1 (5 bases). V shed 0 bases and J shed 6 bases, with 20 bases lying between them. The CDR3 runs 18 residues. Looked up from germline, CDR1 is SGHDN and CDR2 is FVKESK. DNA for the CDR3: TGTGCCAGCAGCCAAGATGGTACCAGGGTGATGTTACCCGGGGAGCTGTTTTTT. The encoded protein is CASSQDGTRVMLPGELFF.

V is TRBV3-1 (or the pseudogene TRBV3-2) and J is TRBJ1-4, with 7 bases matching TRBD1. The length of the CDR3 is 15 residues. The germline V gene has CDR1 LGHDT and CDR2 YNNKEL (reference sequence). Losses at the gene ends were 4 bases for V and 7 bases for J; bases not matched to a gene: 9. The CDR3 DNA sequence: TGTGCCAGCAGCCCGACAGGGTTTACGTCTGAAAAACTGTTTTTT. Translated: CASSPTGFTSEKLFF.

The chain couples TRBV19 to TRBJ1-2; 9 bases match TRBD1. The CDR3 loop spans 13 amino acids. Germline CDR1 reads LNHDA; CDR2 reads SQIVND (reference sequence). Trimming at V came to 6 bases and at J to 8 bases, leaving 7 bases not matched to a gene. CDR3 in DNA: TGTGCCAGTAGACCCGGGACAGGGTCCGGCTACACCTTC. It yields the protein CASRPGTGSGYTF.

The chain uses TRBV5-8 and TRBJ1-1, with 8 nucleotides matching TRBD1. With 4 bases clipped from V and 1 base from J, the junction kept 6 bases outside the gene matches. The germline V gene has CDR1 SGHTS and CDR2 YDEGEE. The CDR3 sequence is 15 residues long. CDR3 loop: CASSLGQGWNTEAFF. As DNA, the CDR3 is TGTGCCAGCAGCCTCGGACAGGGATGGAACACTGAAGCTTTCTTT.

This sequence joins TRBV3-1 (or the pseudogene TRBV3-2) and TRBJ1-4; TRBD1 agrees at 9 bases. This CDR3 is built from 15 residues. Germline CDR1 reads LGHDT; CDR2 reads YNNKEL (reference sequence). V was clipped by 6 bases and J by 4 bases; unmatched bases: 6. CDR3 sequence reads: CASRQQGAVNEKLFF. CDR3 DNA sequence: TGTGCCAGCAGACAACAGGGGGCGGTTAATGAAAAACTGTTTTTT.

CDR3 coding DNA: TGTGCCAGTAGCTTCGGACAGGGGGTAGTCGAGCAGTACTTC. This sequence encodes CASSFGQGVVEQYF. V and J are TRBV19 and TRBJ2-7, with TRBD1 identical over 10 bases. The germline gives CDR1 LNHDA, CDR2 SQIVND (reference sequence). V lost 6 bases and J lost 6; bases outside the gene matches: 8. This CDR3 has 14 amino acids.

The J gene is TRBJ2-3, the V gene TRBV4-2, with 7 positions matching TRBD2. The V and J ends lost 1 base and 6 bases, in that order; junction bases with no gene match: 13. The CDR3 is 17 amino acids. Germline V CDR1 and CDR2: LGHNA, YNFKEQ. The CDR3 region has the DNA TGTGCCAGCAGCCAAGTACAGTGGGGGGGAGCACACGATACGCAGTATTTT. Its translation is CASSQVQWGGAHDTQYF.

The chain joins TRBV27 to TRBJ2-3; the match to TRBD2 covers 11 bases. This CDR3 region has 16 residues. After removal of 6 bases from V and 2 bases from J, the junction contained 7 bases not matched to a gene. The germline V gene encodes CDR1 MNHEY and CDR2 SMNVEV (reference sequence). The DNA of the CDR3 is TGTGCCAGCAGCGTCCTAGCGGGGGGCCTCACAGATACGCAGTATTTT. Protein sequence: CASSVLAGGLTDTQYF.

The chain couples TRBV19 to TRBJ2-1; D perhaps matches TRBD1 (5 bases). V lost 3 bases and J lost 7, with 13 bases in between. CDR3 size: 14 residues. Germline lookup yields CDR1 LNHDA and CDR2 SQIVND (reference sequence). CDR3 loop: CASSIRAGLNEQFF. As DNA, the CDR3 is TGTGCCAGTAGTATTCGGGCAGGGCTGAATGAGCAGTTCTTC. Looking up the rest from reference TRBV19 and TRBJ2-1 gives the full variable domain: DGGITQSPKYLFRKEGQNVTLSCEQNLNHDAMYWYRQDPGQGLRLIYYSQIVNDFQKGDIAEGYSVSREKKESFPLTVTSAQKNPTAFYLCASSIRAGLNEQFFGPGTRLTVL.

J is TRBJ1-3 and V is TRBV12-3 or TRBV12-4; D uncertain. The CDR3 length is 12 residues. Trimming shortened V by 5 bases and J by 4 bases, and 6 bases separated the two germline ends. The CDR3 sequence: CASSPSGNTIYF. The CDR3 coding sequence is TGTGCCAGCAGTCCGTCGGGAAACACCATATATTTT.

The chain combines TRBV6-6 with TRBJ1-1; D unclear. Germline V gene sequence: CDR1 MNHNY, CDR2 SVGAGI (reference sequence). CDR3 length: 12 amino acids. V lost 5 bases to trimming and J lost 4 bases, with 8 bases between them. In DNA, the CDR3 is TGTGCCAGCAGTGCGAGGGTCACTGAAGCTTTCTTT. Translating gives CASSARVTEAFF.

The V gene is TRBV6-6, the J gene TRBJ1-4; TRBD1 is a possible D gene (5 bases). Per germline, CDR1 MNHNY and CDR2 SVGAGI (reference sequence). The CDR3 has 16 residues. V was shortened by 2 bases and J by 3 bases, with 13 bases between the two germline ends. The DNA of the CDR3 is TGTGCCAGCAGTTACCCGGCGACAGATTCTAATGAAAAACTGTTTTTT. It encodes CASSYPATDSNEKLFF.

The V call is TRBV7-2, the J call TRBJ1-6; D remains ambiguous. Trimming left V 1 base short and J 3 bases short, with 7 bases between. The CDR3 runs 15 residues. From germline, CDR1 is SGHTA and CDR2 FQGNSA. The CDR3: CASSLESSYNSPLHF. The CDR3 nucleotides are TGTGCCAGCAGCTTAGAATCCAGCTATAATTCACCCCTCCACTTT.

The rearrangement links TRBV27 to TRBJ1-4; 7 bases match TRBD1. Trimming cost V 3 bases and J 6 bases; bases outside gene matches: 4. Germline-derived CDR1 and CDR2 are MNHEY and SMNVEV (reference sequence). The CDR3 runs 14 residues. The CDR3 DNA reads TGTGCCAGCAGTTTTGGACAGGCCCATGAAAAACTGTTTTTT. This sequence encodes CASSFGQAHEKLFF.

The chain uses TRBV6-5 and TRBJ1-4, with 7 bases aligning to TRBD1. Trimming removed 7 bases from V and 8 bases from J; junction bases left unmatched: 13. Germline lookup yields CDR1 MNHEY and CDR2 SVGAGI. The CDR3 has 15 amino acids. The CDR3 loop is CASTGTRGLGEKLFF. The CDR3 DNA reads TGTGCCAGCACTGGAACAAGGGGGCTGGGGGAAAAACTGTTTTTT.

The CDR3: CASSLSGQWTETQYF. In DNA, the CDR3 is TGCGCCAGCAGCCTATCCGGACAGTGGACTGAGACCCAGTACTTC. This chain links TRBV5-1 with TRBJ2-5; D perhaps matches TRBD1 (6 bases). Germline CDR1 reads SGHRS; CDR2 reads YFSETQ. There are 15 residues in the CDR3. The V end was cut by 4 bases, the J end by 5 bases, with 18 bases between.